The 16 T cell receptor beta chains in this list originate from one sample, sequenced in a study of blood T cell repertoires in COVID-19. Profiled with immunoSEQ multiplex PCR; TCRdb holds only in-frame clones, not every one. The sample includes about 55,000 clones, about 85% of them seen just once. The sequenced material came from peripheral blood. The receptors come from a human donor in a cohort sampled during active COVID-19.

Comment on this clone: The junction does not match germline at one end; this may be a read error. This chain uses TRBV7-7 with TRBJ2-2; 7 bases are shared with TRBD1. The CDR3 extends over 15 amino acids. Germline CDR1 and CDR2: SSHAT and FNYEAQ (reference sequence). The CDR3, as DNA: TGTGCTAGCAGCTTAGCCCCAGGGGGAACCGGGGAGCTGTTTTTT. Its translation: CASSLAPGGTGELFF. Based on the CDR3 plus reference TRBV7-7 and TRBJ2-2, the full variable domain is GAGVSQSPRYKVTKRGQDVTLRCDPISSHATLYWYQQALGQGPEFLTYFNYEAQPDKSGLPSDRFSAERPEGSISTLTIQRTEQRDSAMYRCASSLAPGGTGELFFGEGSRLTVL.

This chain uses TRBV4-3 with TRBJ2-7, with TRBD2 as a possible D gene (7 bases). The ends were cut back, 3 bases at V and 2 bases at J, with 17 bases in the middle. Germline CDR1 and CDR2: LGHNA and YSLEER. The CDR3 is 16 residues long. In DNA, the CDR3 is TGCGCCAGCAGCCAGGGGGGGGCGGGAGCGCCCTACGAGCAGTACTTC. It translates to CASSQGGAGAPYEQYF.

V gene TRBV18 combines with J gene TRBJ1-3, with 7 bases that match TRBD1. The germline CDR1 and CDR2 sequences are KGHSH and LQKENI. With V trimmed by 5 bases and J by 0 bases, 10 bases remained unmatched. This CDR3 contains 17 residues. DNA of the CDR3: TGTGCCAGCTCAACCGGGACAGCAAATCTCTCTGGAAACACCATATATTTT. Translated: CASSTGTANLSGNTIYF.

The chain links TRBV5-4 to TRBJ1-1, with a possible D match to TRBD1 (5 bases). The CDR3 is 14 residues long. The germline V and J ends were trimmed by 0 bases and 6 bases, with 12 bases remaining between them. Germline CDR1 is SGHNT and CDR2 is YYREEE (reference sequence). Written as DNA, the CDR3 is TGTGCCAGCAGCTTGGAGGGGAAAGGCGCTGAAGCTTTCTTT. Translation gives CASSLEGKGAEAFF.

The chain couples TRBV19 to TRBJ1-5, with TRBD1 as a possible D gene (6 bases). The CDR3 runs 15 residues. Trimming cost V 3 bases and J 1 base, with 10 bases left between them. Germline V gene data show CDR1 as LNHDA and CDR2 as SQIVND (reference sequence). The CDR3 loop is CASSIRQGSNQPQHF. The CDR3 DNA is TGTGCCAGTAGTATCAGGCAGGGGAGCAATCAGCCCCAGCATTTT.

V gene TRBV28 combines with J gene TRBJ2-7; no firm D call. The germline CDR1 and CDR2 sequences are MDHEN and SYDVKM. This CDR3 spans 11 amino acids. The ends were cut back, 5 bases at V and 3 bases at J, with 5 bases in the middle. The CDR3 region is CASSPRYEQYF. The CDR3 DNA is TGTGCCAGCAGTCCCCGCTACGAGCAGTACTTC.

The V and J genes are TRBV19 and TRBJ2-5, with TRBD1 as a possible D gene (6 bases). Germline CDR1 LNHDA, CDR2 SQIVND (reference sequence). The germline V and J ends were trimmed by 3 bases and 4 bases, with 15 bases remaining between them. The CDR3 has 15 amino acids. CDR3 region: CASSIQGTARETQYF. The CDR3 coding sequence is TGTGCCAGTAGTATCCAGGGGACGGCTCGAGAGACCCAGTACTTC. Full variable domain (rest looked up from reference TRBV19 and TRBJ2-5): DGGITQSPKYLFRKEGQNVTLSCEQNLNHDAMYWYRQDPGQGLRLIYYSQIVNDFQKGDIAEGYSVSREKKESFPLTVTSAQKNPTAFYLCASSIQGTARETQYFGPGTRLLVL.

CDR3 sequence reads: CASSFVGGGADYGYTF. In nucleotides, the CDR3 is TGTGCCAGCAGTTTCGTGGGGGGGGGCGCGGACTATGGCTACACCTTC. V is TRBV27 and J is TRBJ1-2; possibly TRBD1 for D (6 bases). CDR3 size: 16 residues. CDR1 MNHEY and CDR2 SMNVEV come from the germline V gene (reference sequence). V was shortened by 3 bases and J by 3 bases, with 17 bases between the two germline ends.

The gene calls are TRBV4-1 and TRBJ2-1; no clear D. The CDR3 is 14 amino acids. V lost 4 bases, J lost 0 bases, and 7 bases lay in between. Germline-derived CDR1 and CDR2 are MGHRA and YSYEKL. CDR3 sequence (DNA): TGCGCCAGCAGCCCCCTCGGCTCCTACAATGAGCAGTTCTTC. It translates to CASSPLGSYNEQFF.

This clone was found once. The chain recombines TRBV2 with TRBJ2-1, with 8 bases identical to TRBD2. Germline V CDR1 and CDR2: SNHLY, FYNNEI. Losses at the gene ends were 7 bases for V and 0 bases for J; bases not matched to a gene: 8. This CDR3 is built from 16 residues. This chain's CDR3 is CASKLAGTSSYNEQFF. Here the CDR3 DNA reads TGTGCCAGCAAGTTAGCGGGGACGAGCTCCTACAATGAGCAGTTCTTC.

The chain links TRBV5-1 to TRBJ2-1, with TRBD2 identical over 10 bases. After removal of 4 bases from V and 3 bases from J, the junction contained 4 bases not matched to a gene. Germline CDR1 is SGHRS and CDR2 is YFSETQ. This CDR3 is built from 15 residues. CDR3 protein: CASSDGTSDYNEQFF. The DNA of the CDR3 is TGCGCCAGCAGCGACGGGACTAGCGACTACAATGAGCAGTTCTTC.

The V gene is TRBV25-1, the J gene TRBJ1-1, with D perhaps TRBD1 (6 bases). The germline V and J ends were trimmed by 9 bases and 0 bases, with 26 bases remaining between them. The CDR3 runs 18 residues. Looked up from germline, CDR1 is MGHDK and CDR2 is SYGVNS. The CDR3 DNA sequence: TGTGCCAGTTACCACCCAGAAGGACAGCAAAAGGTGAACACTGAAGCTTTCTTT. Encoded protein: CASYHPEGQQKVNTEAFF.

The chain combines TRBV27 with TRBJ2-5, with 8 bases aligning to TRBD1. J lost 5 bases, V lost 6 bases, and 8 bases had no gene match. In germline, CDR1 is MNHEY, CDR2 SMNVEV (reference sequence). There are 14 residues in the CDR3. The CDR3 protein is CASSQRTGQETQYF. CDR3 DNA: TGTGCCAGCAGCCAGAGGACAGGGCAGGAGACCCAGTACTTC.

The CDR3 reads CATSRDTSANYGYTF. DNA of the CDR3: TGTGCCACCAGCAGAGATACGTCAGCTAACTATGGCTACACCTTC. The gene calls are TRBV15 and TRBJ1-2, with D uncertain. The CDR3 runs to 15 residues. V lost 0 bases and J 0 bases, leaving 8 bases between the germline ends. Germline V gene sequence: CDR1 LNHNV, CDR2 YYDKDF (reference sequence).

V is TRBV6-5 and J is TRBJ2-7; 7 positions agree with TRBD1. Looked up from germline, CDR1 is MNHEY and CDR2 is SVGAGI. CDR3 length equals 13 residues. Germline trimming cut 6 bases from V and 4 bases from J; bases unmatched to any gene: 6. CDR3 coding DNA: TGTGCCAGCAGGCTGGGACAGAAATACGAGCAGTACTTC. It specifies CASRLGQKYEQYF.

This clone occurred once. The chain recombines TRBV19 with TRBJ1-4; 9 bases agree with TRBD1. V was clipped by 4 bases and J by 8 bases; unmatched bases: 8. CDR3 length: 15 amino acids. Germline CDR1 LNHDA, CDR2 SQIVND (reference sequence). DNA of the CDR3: TGTGCCAGTAGTACCACCGGGACAGGGAAGGAAAAACTGTTTTTT. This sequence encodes CASSTTGTGKEKLFF.